The 7 T cell receptor beta chains below were found in one sample sequenced in a study of blood T cell repertoires in COVID-19. Generated by immunoSEQ multiplex PCR, the TCRdb table keeps only in-frame clones and is missing some. Of approximately 470,000 clones in the sample, over 75% were seen once. The specimen was peripheral blood. These receptor sequences come from a human donor in a cohort sampled during active COVID-19.

This clone was observed a few times. V usage is TRBV7-9 and J usage is TRBJ1-3; D is ambiguous. CDR3 size: 14 residues. The germline CDR1 and CDR2 sequences are SEHNR and FQNEAQ (reference sequence). Trimming stripped 1 base from V and 0 bases from J, with 4 bases between. The CDR3 spells CASSLVVSGNTIYF. The DNA for the CDR3 is TGTGCCAGCAGCTTAGTAGTCTCTGGAAACACCATATATTTT.

The chain joins TRBV28 to TRBJ1-1; D remains unclear. This CDR3 has 12 amino acids. Germline V gives CDR1 MDHEN, CDR2 SYDVKM. Deletions cut 2 bases from V and 10 bases from J, with 11 bases between. The CDR3 coding sequence is TGTGCCAGCAGTTTACCTACGGGAATAGCTTTCTTT. This gives the protein CASSLPTGIAFF.

This clone was seen repeatedly, ten times or more. The chain recombines TRBV24-1 with TRBJ2-1; TRBD2 matches at 7 bases. The length of the CDR3 is 16 residues. After removal of 6 bases from V and 4 bases from J, the junction contained 11 bases not matched to a gene. Germline V gene sequence: CDR1 KGHDR, CDR2 SFDVKD. This chain's CDR3 is CATSRIGRELYNEQFF. CDR3 DNA sequence: TGTGCCACCAGTCGGATCGGGCGGGAGCTTTACAATGAGCAGTTCTTC.

V and J are TRBV6-2 or TRBV6-3 and TRBJ2-1, with 7 positions matching TRBD2. The V gene end was trimmed by 6 bases and the J gene end by 8 bases; junction bases not matched to a gene: 16. CDR3 length equals 16 residues. Germline V gives CDR1 MNHEY, CDR2 SVGEGT. CDR3 sequence (DNA): TGTGCCAGCAGCCGAGGGAAGAGCGGGAATGTAGATGAGCAGTTCTTC. This sequence encodes CASSRGKSGNVDEQFF.

A single count supports this clone. The chain combines TRBV4-3 with TRBJ2-5; D is uncertain. Trimming took 0 bases from V and 1 from J, leaving 9 bases between them. The CDR3 runs 15 residues. Germline V gene sequence: CDR1 LGHNA, CDR2 YSLEER. This chain's CDR3 is CASSQDGSSQETQYF. DNA of the CDR3: TGCGCCAGCAGCCAAGACGGTAGCAGCCAAGAGACCCAGTACTTC.

CDR3 in DNA: TGTGCCAGCAGCCAAGATGGGGGGGCCGGTGAGCAGTTCTTC. This gives the protein CASSQDGGAGEQFF. The chain uses TRBV4-2 and TRBJ2-1; a weak D match, TRBD2 (7 bases). V was trimmed by 0 bases and J by 9 bases, leaving 12 bases between them. The CDR3 covers 14 residues. Germline V gene sequence: CDR1 LGHNA, CDR2 YNFKEQ.

On this clone: The conserved final phenylalanine or tryptophan is absent from the CDR3, which likely points to a read error. The DNA is omitted, as the CDR3 cannot be located on it reliably, and the CDR3 follows TCRdb's listing. This sequence joins TRBV19 and TRBJ1-6; the table calls TRBD1, which could not be checked here. CDR1 and CDR2 from the germline V gene are LNHDA and SQIVND (reference sequence). The CDR3 is 8 amino acids long, termini counted. This chain's CDR3 is CASSMQSR.